This entry describes one TCR beta chain. Its specificity is not known. One entry per CDR3 protein, called by TCRdb with MiXCR from the RACE reads. The table includes about 50,000 distinct CDR3 sequences, 8.5% to 10% detected once. This specimen comes from a study of human T cells and chemical hapten exposure. Background on the study: Each patch test put 0.01% DPC on the upper back, and results were read at 6 days.

Time point given: pre-sensitization, week 0. Treatment here: therapeutic diphenylcyclopropenone sensitization with weekly scalp DPC. The study extracted total RNA from unfractionated whole blood. Patch tests were applied only after blood draws. Suited to DPC and affected by alopecia, the donors ranged from 18 to 70 years old. This CDR3 has 12 residues. V lost 5 bases, J lost 12 bases, and 19 bases lay in between. CDR1 and CDR2 from the germline V gene are SQVTM and ANQGSEA. Findings of the study overall: Patch test score was positively correlated with the counts of TCRs that had expanded at PT1.

This chain joins TRBV29-1 and TRBJ1-2; D unresolved. This TCR came from a woman under 40 with alopecia areata. Some clones in this sample may be carry-over from other donors' samples. This sample comprised whole blood, obtained in connection with sensitization to the hapten diphenylcyclopropenone (DPC). In DNA form, the CDR3 reads TGCAGCGTTTTGGGGATCGATGGAGGCCACACCTTC. It encodes CSVLGIDGGHTF.